Shown below are 3 T cell receptor beta chains from a single sample sequenced in a study of T-cell reconstitution after alpha-beta-depleted transplantation in children. For TCRbeta, the library was prepared with unique molecular identifiers. MiXCR was run by TCRdb on the PCR reads, yielding one entry per CDR3 protein. The sample lists about a million distinct CDR3 sequences, under 30% occurring once. Sequencing was performed on PBMCs, mostly from graft donor cells, taken 360 days after TCRalphabeta/CD19-depleted stem cell transplant. The receptors shown here come from a boy in the first two years of life who had a stem cell transplant for SCID, so the T cells may come from the graft donor.

This clonotype has just one count. The chain uses TRBV5-1 and TRBJ2-7; weak D call: TRBD2 (7 bases). Deletions cut 1 base from V and 6 bases from J, with 20 bases between. Germline assignment: CDR1 SGHRS and CDR2 YFSETQ. The CDR3 has 16 amino acids. CDR3 loop: CASSLMRGRMDGEQYF. Here the CDR3 DNA reads TGCGCCAGCAGCTTGATGCGGGGGCGAATGGACGGCGAGCAGTACTTC.

The CDR3 sequence is CASSGASGHRTGELFF. The CDR3, as DNA: TGTGCCAGCTCAGGCGCTAGCGGGCACCGCACCGGGGAGCTGTTTTTT. This rearrangement joins TRBV18 to TRBJ2-2; 8 bases line up with TRBD2. The length of the CDR3 is 16 residues. After removal of 5 bases from V and 4 bases from J, the junction contained 9 bases not matched to a gene. From germline, CDR1 is KGHSH and CDR2 LQKENI. Based on the CDR3 plus reference TRBV18 and TRBJ2-2, the full variable domain is NAGVMQNPRHLVRRRGQEARLRCSPMKGHSHVYWYRQLPEEGLKFMVYLQKENIIDESGMPKERFSAEFPKEGPSILRIQQVVRGDSAAYFCASSGASGHRTGELFFGEGSRLTVL.

This clonotype was seen only a few times. The chain links TRBV28 to TRBJ2-3; D gene uncertain. This CDR3 has 14 amino acids. Germline CDR1 is MDHEN and CDR2 is SYDVKM. Trimming shortened V by 3 bases and J by 6 bases, and 13 bases separated the two germline ends. The CDR3 reads CASSFLRAGDTQYF. Here the CDR3 DNA reads TGTGCCAGCAGTTTTCTTAGGGCCGGGGATACGCAGTATTTT.